One sample yielded the 29 T cell receptor beta chains listed below, sequenced in a study of CD8 T cells in Susac syndrome. Random hexamers were used to reverse transcribe the RNA input (about 0.5 to 1 ug). TCRdb re-called the immunoSEQ multiplex PCR reads through MiXCR, storing one row per CDR3 protein. The data contain about 190,000 distinct CDR3 sequences, roughly 92% of them seen just once; the ten biggest clones take up 0.1%. Sequenced: CD4+ T cells from PBMCs. All receptors come from a human donor in good health.

The V and J genes are TRBV6-6 and TRBJ2-1; no clear D gene. The V gene lost 0 bases and the J gene lost 7 bases, with 10 bases spanning the gap. Germline V gives CDR1 MNHNY, CDR2 SVGAGI (reference sequence). There are 14 residues in the CDR3. The CDR3 DNA follows: TGTGCCAGCAGTTACTCTCCCCTGGGGAATGAGCAGTTCTTC. Residues: CASSYSPLGNEQFF.

V usage is TRBV29-1 and J usage is TRBJ2-5, with 10 bases matching TRBD2. CDR1 and CDR2 (germline): SQVTM, ANQGSEA. The CDR3 loop spans 14 amino acids. With V trimmed by 7 bases and J by 4 bases, 9 bases remained unmatched. In nucleotides, the CDR3 is TGCAGCGCCAACCTAGCGGGGGTAGGAGAGACCCAGTACTTC. It specifies CSANLAGVGETQYF.

The V gene is TRBV6-2 or TRBV6-3, the J gene TRBJ2-7, with D unresolved. CDR1 and CDR2 (germline): MNHEY, SVGEGT. V lost 7 bases and J lost 1, with 14 bases in between. This CDR3 region has 14 residues. CDR3 protein: CASIRSGSSYEQYF. Here the CDR3 DNA reads TGTGCCAGCATTCGGTCCGGCAGTTCCTACGAGCAGTACTTC.

This clonotype occurred once. V and J are TRBV2 and TRBJ1-6, with no clear D. The V end lost 6 bases, the J end lost 9 bases, and 15 bases lay between the germline ends. The germline V gene has CDR1 SNHLY and CDR2 FYNNEI. CDR3 length: 14 amino acids. CDR3 residues: CASSGLGRVSPLHF. The CDR3 DNA is TGTGCCAGCAGCGGCCTGGGGAGAGTTTCACCCCTCCACTTT.

The V call is TRBV24-1, the J call TRBJ2-3; D perhaps matches TRBD2 (6 bases). Germline CDR1 reads KGHDR; CDR2 reads SFDVKD. Trimming stripped 2 bases from V and 4 bases from J, with 15 bases between. This CDR3 comprises 16 residues. This CDR3 is CATSDWGLGEADTQYF. The CDR3 DNA is TGTGCCACCAGTGATTGGGGACTTGGGGAAGCAGATACGCAGTATTTT.

The chain carries TRBV19 and TRBJ1-2; no clear D gene. Germline loops: CDR1 LNHDA, CDR2 SQIVND (reference sequence). Trimming cost V 1 base and J 6 bases, with 9 bases left between them. The CDR3 is 13 residues long. This CDR3 reads CASSIVKRDGYTF. The CDR3 nucleotides read TGTGCCAGTAGTATAGTAAAAAGGGATGGCTACACCTTC.

This chain connects TRBV9 to TRBJ1-6; tentatively, D is TRBD1 (5 bases). Germline V lookup: CDR1 SGDLS, CDR2 YYNGEE. This CDR3 has 14 residues. Trimming shortened V by 0 bases and J by 10 bases, and 11 bases separated the two germline ends. In nucleotides, the CDR3 is TGTGCCAGCAGCGTAGGACAGATCCAATCACCCCTCCACTTT. Translated, it gives CASSVGQIQSPLHF.

CDR3 sequence reads: CSARGTGRTGELFF. DNA for the CDR3: TGCAGCGCCAGAGGGACAGGGAGAACCGGGGAGCTGTTTTTT. The chain uses TRBV29-1 and TRBJ2-2; 9 bases are a match to TRBD1. CDR1 and CDR2 from the germline V gene are SQVTM and ANQGSEA. After removal of 7 bases from V and 5 bases from J, the junction contained 8 bases not matched to a gene. The CDR3 loop spans 14 amino acids.

The J gene is TRBJ2-3, the V gene TRBV2; D ambiguous. The V gene's germline CDR1 is SNHLY and CDR2 FYNNEI. This CDR3 comprises 13 residues. The V and J ends lost 3 bases and 2 bases respectively, with 6 bases between them. The CDR3 region is CASSETFTDTQYF. The CDR3 DNA reads TGTGCCAGCAGTGAGACATTCACAGATACGCAGTATTTT.

This rearrangement joins TRBV20-1 to TRBJ1-6, with D perhaps TRBD1 (5 bases). V lost 0 bases and J 9 bases, leaving 6 bases between the germline ends. The CDR3 is 12 residues long. Germline CDR1 and CDR2: DFQATT and SNEGSKA (reference sequence). CDR3 nucleotides: TGCAGTGCTAGAGAGGGGGGTTCACCCCTCCACTTT. Protein: CSAREGGSPLHF.

CDR3 sequence (DNA): TGTGCCAGCAGTTTAGCGGACAGGGCGGCCGGGGAGCTGTTTTTT. Translated: CASSLADRAAGELFF. V is TRBV6-2 or TRBV6-3 and J is TRBJ2-2; 8 bases fit TRBD1. CDR1 and CDR2 (germline): MNHEY, SVGEGT. J gave up 6 bases and V 4 bases, and 7 bases lay outside the gene matches. This CDR3 is built from 15 residues.

The DNA for the CDR3 is TGTGCCACCTTAAGTCCGGGACAGGGAACCTACGAGCAGTACTTC. Its translation: CATLSPGQGTYEQYF. The V call is TRBV6-6, the J call TRBJ2-7; TRBD1 matches 9 bases. The CDR3 extends over 15 amino acids. Per the germline V gene, CDR1 is MNHNY and CDR2 is SVGAGI (reference sequence). V shed 10 bases, J shed 2 bases, and the junction held 12 bases outside the gene matches.

The chain employs TRBV5-6 and TRBJ2-1; D gene unclear. Germline lookup yields CDR1 SGHDT and CDR2 YYEEEE. The CDR3 extends over 11 amino acids. V shed 2 bases and J shed 8 bases, with 5 bases lying between them. As DNA, the CDR3 is TGTGCCAGCAGCTTTAGCTATGAGCAGTTCTTC. This codes for CASSFSYEQFF.

This chain uses TRBV13 with TRBJ2-5; weak D call: TRBD2 (7 bases). V was trimmed by 0 bases and J by 3 bases, leaving 17 bases between them. The germline V gene has CDR1 PRHDT and CDR2 FYEKMQ (reference sequence). The CDR3 extends over 17 amino acids. In DNA form, the CDR3 reads TGTGCCAGCAGCTTAGGTTGGAGGCGGGGGCTGGAAGAGACCCAGTACTTC. Amino acid sequence: CASSLGWRRGLEETQYF.

The gene calls are TRBV9 and TRBJ2-5, with D perhaps matching TRBD1 (5 bases). CDR3 length equals 14 residues. Germline-derived CDR1 and CDR2 are SGDLS and YYNGEE. V was shortened by 2 bases and J by 5 bases, with 13 bases between the two germline ends. The CDR3 nucleotides are TGTGCCAGCAGCGTCGACAGTGTCCGGGAGACCCAGTACTTC. This codes for CASSVDSVRETQYF. Supplemented by reference TRBV9 and TRBJ2-5, the full variable domain reads DSGVTQTPKHLITATGQRVTLRCSPRSGDLSVYWYQQSLDQGLQFLIQYYNGEERAKGNILERFSAQQFPDLHSELNLSSLELGDSALYFCASSVDSVRETQYFGPGTRLLVL.

This chain joins TRBV27 and TRBJ2-7; a weak D match, TRBD2 (6 bases). Germline CDR1 reads MNHEY; CDR2 reads SMNVEV (reference sequence). This CDR3 contains 15 residues. The V gene lost 0 bases and the J gene lost 2 bases, with 11 bases spanning the gap. The CDR3 coding sequence is TGTGCCAGCAGTTTATCCAGGCGGGGCACCTACGAGCAGTACTTC. It specifies CASSLSRRGTYEQYF.

The V call is TRBV6-5, the J call TRBJ2-7, with D unresolved. Germline V CDR1 and CDR2: MNHEY, SVGAGI. The CDR3 contains 13 residues. Trimming shortened V by 2 bases and J by 6 bases, and 11 bases separated the two germline ends. CDR3: CASSYGPSGEQYV. CDR3 DNA: TGTGCCAGCAGTTACGGTCCTTCAGGCGAGCAGTACGTC.

The V call is TRBV10-3, the J call TRBJ1-2; 9 bases map to TRBD1. The CDR3 has 17 residues. Trimming took 6 bases from V and 2 from J; bases not matched to a gene: 13. Germline V gives CDR1 ENHRY, CDR2 SYGVKD. CDR3 in amino acids: CAISRQGESTGNYGYTF. The CDR3 coding sequence is TGTGCCATCAGCAGACAGGGGGAGTCCACCGGGAACTATGGCTACACCTTC.

The chain recombines TRBV7-2 with TRBJ1-2; perhaps TRBD1 as D (6 bases). The germline V and J ends were trimmed by 5 bases and 8 bases, with 12 bases remaining between them. Germline V lookup: CDR1 SGHTA, CDR2 FQGNSA. This CDR3 is built from 12 residues. CDR3 DNA sequence: TGTGCCAGCAGCGCGGGGGGCGGGGGCTACACCTTC. Its translation: CASSAGGGGYTF.

This clonotype appeared once. The rearrangement uses TRBV6-6 and TRBJ1-1; D ambiguous. V was shortened by 2 bases and J by 8 bases, with 15 bases between the two germline ends. Germline loops: CDR1 MNHNY, CDR2 SVGAGI (reference sequence). The CDR3 extends over 14 amino acids. The CDR3 protein is CASSYRVSLREAFF. CDR3 sequence (DNA): TGTGCCAGCAGTTACAGAGTGTCCCTGCGGGAAGCTTTCTTT.

The chain joins TRBV3-1 to TRBJ1-2; possible D gene TRBD1, 6 bases. Germline V lookup: CDR1 LGHDT, CDR2 YNNKEL (reference sequence). V was cut by 4 bases and J by 4 bases, with 13 bases left in between. This CDR3 is built from 14 residues. The chain's CDR3 is CASSPPGQRYGYTF. DNA of the CDR3: TGTGCCAGCAGCCCCCCGGGACAACGCTATGGCTACACCTTC.

The chain recombines TRBV7-9 with TRBJ2-1, with D perhaps given as TRBD1 or TRBD2 (5 bases each). CDR3 length: 12 residues. V was trimmed by 5 bases and J by 10 bases, leaving 12 bases between them. Germline CDR1 is SEHNR and CDR2 is FQNEAQ (reference sequence). CDR3 sequence reads: CASSHRGDEQFF. The CDR3 nucleotides are TGTGCCAGCAGCCATAGGGGAGACGAGCAGTTCTTC.

This chain uses TRBV5-1 with TRBJ2-2; 9 bases fit TRBD1. CDR1 and CDR2 (germline): SGHRS, YFSETQ. The CDR3 is made up of 17 amino acids. After removal of 4 bases from V and 5 bases from J, the junction contained 12 bases not matched to a gene. The CDR3 nucleotides read TGCGCCAGCAGCCGGGGACAGGGAGTCGGTGGTACCGGGGAGCTGTTTTTT. The encoded protein is CASSRGQGVGGTGELFF.

The chain links TRBV3-1 to TRBJ1-1, with no clear D. Trimming pared 1 base from V and 5 bases from J, leaving 14 bases between. CDR3 length equals 15 residues. In germline, CDR1 is LGHDT, CDR2 YNNKEL (reference sequence). DNA for the CDR3: TGTGCCAGCAGCCAAGGGCCAGGAGTGGGAACTGAAGCTTTCTTT. Translating gives CASSQGPGVGTEAFF.

The V gene is TRBV20-1, the J gene TRBJ1-1, with D unresolved. This CDR3 spans 12 amino acids. The V gene's germline CDR1 is DFQATT and CDR2 SNEGSKA (reference sequence). The CDR3 loop reads CRAPAMNTEAFF. CDR3 DNA: TGCAGAGCCCCGGCCATGAACACTGAAGCTTTCTTT.

The gene calls are TRBV6-5 and TRBJ1-5, with a weak D call TRBD1 (5 bases). The CDR3 extends over 15 amino acids. CDR1 and CDR2 (germline): MNHEY, SVGAGI. Trimming stripped 6 bases from V and 0 bases from J, with 12 bases between. The CDR3 loop reads CASRIKGSSNQPQHF. In nucleotides, the CDR3 is TGTGCCAGCAGGATCAAGGGGTCTAGCAATCAGCCCCAGCATTTT.

This chain connects TRBV3-1 to TRBJ1-6; D gene unclear. CDR1 and CDR2 from the germline V gene are LGHDT and YNNKEL (reference sequence). The CDR3 is 20 residues long. The ends were cut back, 1 base at V and 6 bases at J, with 25 bases in the middle. Written as DNA, the CDR3 is TGTGCCAGCAGCCAAGTCCAGAGACGGCCGAGCCGCTGGCCTAATTCACCCCTCCACTTT. It specifies CASSQVQRRPSRWPNSPLHF.

The V call is TRBV9, the J call TRBJ1-6, with D uncertain. Trimming shortened V by 1 base and J by 8 bases, and 10 bases separated the two germline ends. Germline CDR1 is SGDLS and CDR2 is YYNGEE. This CDR3 contains 14 residues. The CDR3 DNA is TGTGCCAGCAGCGTAAAGGGTTTCGATTCACCCCTCCACTTT. Encoded protein: CASSVKGFDSPLHF. Full variable domain (remainder filled in from reference TRBV9 and TRBJ1-6): DSGVTQTPKHLITATGQRVTLRCSPRSGDLSVYWYQQSLDQGLQFLIQYYNGEERAKGNILERFSAQQFPDLHSELNLSSLELGDSALYFCASSVKGFDSPLHFGNGTRLTVT.

V is TRBV19 and J is TRBJ1-1; perhaps TRBD1 as D (6 bases). CDR3 length: 14 amino acids. Germline V CDR1 and CDR2: LNHDA, SQIVND (reference sequence). V gave up 9 bases and J gave up 6 bases, with 20 bases separating them. The CDR3 sequence: CASWGGAAKPEAFF. The CDR3 DNA follows: TGTGCCAGCTGGGGGGGGGCTGCGAAGCCTGAAGCTTTCTTT.